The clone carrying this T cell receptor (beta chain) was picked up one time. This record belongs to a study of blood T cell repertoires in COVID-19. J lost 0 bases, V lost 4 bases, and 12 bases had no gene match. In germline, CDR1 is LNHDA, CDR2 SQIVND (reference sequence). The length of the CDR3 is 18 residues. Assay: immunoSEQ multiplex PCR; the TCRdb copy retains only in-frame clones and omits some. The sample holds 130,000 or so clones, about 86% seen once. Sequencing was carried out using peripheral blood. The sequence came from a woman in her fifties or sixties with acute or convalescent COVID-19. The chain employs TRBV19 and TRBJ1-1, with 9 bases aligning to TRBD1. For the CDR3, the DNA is TGTGCCAGTAGTACCCCCCGACAGGGGGAAGCCCTGAACACTGAAGCTTTCTTT. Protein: CASSTPRQGEALNTEAFF.